The clone carrying this TCR beta chain was counted only a few times. The record originates from a study of blood T cell repertoires in COVID-19. Assay: immunoSEQ multiplex PCR; the TCRdb copy retains only in-frame clones and omits some. The table includes 130,000 or so clones, about three quarters detected once. The TCR was taken from a man aged 45-60 years with acute or convalescent COVID-19. The sample consisted of peripheral blood.

CDR3 coding DNA: TGTGCCAGCAGCAAAGTGCGGGGGCTCGAGCAGTACTTC. As protein: CASSKVRGLEQYF. The rearrangement uses TRBV21-1 and TRBJ2-7; TRBD2, the table's D call, lacks a check against the DNA. TRBV21-1 is labeled a pseudogene. This CDR3 is built from 13 residues.